This T cell receptor (beta chain) was profiled in a study of cytotoxic CD8 clonotypes in ibrutinib-treated CLL. Some clones are missing from TCRdb's copy, which holds only in-frame ones; the method was immunoSEQ multiplex PCR. The sample holds roughly 200,000 clones, around 70% seen once. The germline V gene encodes CDR1 SGHAT and CDR2 FQNNGV. Trimming cost V 1 base and J 10 bases; bases outside gene matches: 6. The CDR3 loop spans 14 amino acids. The table lists this clone with a few counts. This TCR was recovered from a human donor with chronic lymphocytic leukemia. The input for sequencing was PBMCs, taken after 12 months of ibrutinib treatment. V usage is TRBV11-2 and J usage is TRBJ2-1, with 8 bases identical to TRBD2. The CDR3 DNA sequence: TGTGCCAGCAGCTTAGCCCCCGGGGGGGGAGAGCAGTTCTTC. Translated: CASSLAPGGGEQFF.